The sequence of this TCR beta chain was determined in a study of post-analysis software for immune sequencing data. For the study at large: Disease courses included relapsing-remitting, secondary progressive and progressive-relapsing multiple sclerosis. Study results and limitations: Normalized Chao1 diversity in multiple sclerosis patients fell significantly below that of controls. Patients had higher frequencies than controls of roughly five TRBV segments, including TRBV5-6, TRBV5-1 and TRBV20-1. Samples made in the same batch grouped tightly together by F measure.

This clonotype has just a few counts. Antigen unknown. Carried by the TCR beta cDNA libraries were unique molecular identifiers. TCRdb passed the PCR reads through MiXCR, listing each CDR3 protein once. The sample shows 350,000 to 450,000 distinct CDR3 sequences, 35% to 45% of them seen only once. CDR1 and CDR2 from the germline V gene are DFQATT and SNEGSKA (reference sequence). This CDR3 region has 19 residues. The J segment lost 7 bases and the V segment lost 3 bases, leaving 21 bases of the junction unmatched. The chain is built from TRBV20-1 and TRBJ2-1; 10 nucleotides match TRBD2. The TCR was taken from a girl aged 2-10 years with multiple sclerosis. Source material: blood. The CDR3 DNA sequence: TGCAGTGCTAGCTCACGATGGCGATATACTAGCGGGATGGGGAATGAGCAGTTCTTC. Its protein product is CSASSRWRYTSGMGNEQFF.